The 15 T cell receptor beta chains listed next were all sequenced from one sample in a study of cytomegalovirus exposure and HLA in healthy donors. Primers: 60 Vbeta forward and 13 Jbeta reverse. Sequencing used immunoSEQ multiplex PCR; TCRdb keeps in-frame clones, though not all of them. This sample yields 100,000 to 150,000 clones, of which under 90% are seen a single time; 0.6% to 0.7% belongs to the top ten. The sequencing input was PBMCs. Receptors were obtained from a man aged 18 to 30 in good health and CMV-seronegative.

The chain employs TRBV18 and TRBJ2-7; 7 positions match TRBD1. The germline CDR1 and CDR2 sequences are KGHSH and LQKENI. V trimming: 3 bases; J trimming: 6 bases; junction bases outside the gene matches: 14. There are 16 residues in the CDR3. The CDR3 here is CASSPKMTGSDREQYF. The CDR3, as DNA: TGTGCCAGCTCACCGAAGATGACAGGGTCGGATCGCGAGCAGTACTTC.

The chain has TRBV7-2 and TRBJ2-7; the D gene is possibly TRBD2 (6 bases). V was shortened by 1 base and J by 2 bases, with 18 bases between the two germline ends. Germline V gene lookup returns CDR1 SGHTA and CDR2 FQGNSA. The CDR3 has 17 residues. CDR3 protein: CASSLVSPGVRPYEQYF. The CDR3 DNA follows: TGTGCCAGCAGCTTAGTTTCCCCGGGGGTTAGGCCCTACGAGCAGTACTTC.

The V call is TRBV29-1, the J call TRBJ2-7; TRBD1 matches 10 bases. The CDR3 is 13 amino acids. Germline V gene data show CDR1 as SQVTM and CDR2 as ANQGSEA. V trimming: 3 bases; J trimming: 4 bases; junction bases outside the gene matches: 3. In DNA, the CDR3 is TGCAGCGTTGAGACGGGACAGGGGTACGAGCAGTACTTC. Translation: CSVETGQGYEQYF.

The chain uses TRBV6-6 and TRBJ2-1, with D tentatively TRBD2 (5 bases). This CDR3 has 13 residues. The V gene's germline CDR1 is MNHNY and CDR2 SVGAGI (reference sequence). V lost 2 bases and J 9 bases, leaving 11 bases between the germline ends. CDR3 DNA: TGTGCCAGCAGTTACGGAAAACTAGGTGAGCAGTTCTTC. Protein sequence: CASSYGKLGEQFF.

This chain connects TRBV19 to TRBJ2-7; TRBD1 might be the D (6 bases). Germline CDR1 and CDR2: LNHDA and SQIVND (reference sequence). CDR3 length: 15 residues. V lost 6 bases, J lost 2 bases, and 17 bases lay in between. CDR3 in amino acids: CASRSTPGTPYEQYF. The CDR3 DNA sequence: TGTGCCAGTAGATCGACACCCGGGACACCCTACGAGCAGTACTTC.

J is TRBJ2-5 and V is TRBV27; perhaps TRBD2 as D (5 bases). The germline CDR1 and CDR2 sequences are MNHEY and SMNVEV (reference sequence). The CDR3 has 15 amino acids. With 4 bases removed from V and 5 bases from J, the gap between germline ends came to 17 bases. The CDR3 loop is CASSSGILKRETQYF. The DNA for the CDR3 is TGTGCCAGCAGTTCGGGAATCCTTAAACGCGAGACCCAGTACTTC.

The chain employs TRBV2 and TRBJ2-7, with TRBD2 matching over 8 bases. CDR3 size: 15 residues. Germline CDR1 and CDR2: SNHLY and FYNNEI. V was pared by 0 bases and J by 0 bases, with 1 base of the junction left unmatched. The CDR3 here is CASSEARGASYEQYF. For the CDR3, the DNA is TGTGCCAGCAGTGAAGCGCGGGGGGCCTCCTACGAGCAGTACTTC.

The V and J genes are TRBV5-1 and TRBJ2-6, with 7 bases aligning to TRBD1. V was pared by 2 bases and J by 1 base, with 12 bases of the junction left unmatched. Germline V gives CDR1 SGHRS, CDR2 YFSETQ. The CDR3 totals 19 residues. CDR3 loop: CASSLQPRDRQSGANVLTF. The CDR3 region has the DNA TGCGCCAGCAGCTTACAACCGAGGGACAGACAATCTGGGGCCAACGTCCTGACTTTC.

The rearrangement joins TRBV9 to TRBJ2-3; 7 bases line up with TRBD1. The germline V gene has CDR1 SGDLS and CDR2 YYNGEE. The CDR3 is 14 residues long. Trimming removed 3 bases from V and 6 bases from J; junction bases left unmatched: 7. CDR3 protein: CASSAGQTGDTQYF. CDR3 sequence (DNA): TGTGCCAGCAGCGCGGGACAGACGGGGGATACGCAGTATTTT.

The chain couples TRBV7-9 to TRBJ2-7, with a possible D match to TRBD2 (5 bases). The CDR3 spans 16 residues. Per the germline V gene, CDR1 is SEHNR and CDR2 is FQNEAQ (reference sequence). The V and J ends lost 7 bases and 0 bases respectively, with 19 bases between them. The DNA for the CDR3 is TGTGCCAGCACCCCACGGCTGCTAGCCGACTCCTACGAGCAGTACTTC. Protein product: CASTPRLLADSYEQYF.

The chain employs TRBV10-1 and TRBJ1-5; a weak D match, TRBD1 (6 bases). The CDR3 spans 14 residues. From germline, CDR1 is WNHNN and CDR2 SYGVQD (reference sequence). V was pared by 2 bases and J by 4 bases, with 9 bases between. Here the CDR3 DNA reads TGCGCCAGCAGTGAGGGGACAAGGAATCAGCCCCAGCATTTT. Translated, it gives CASSEGTRNQPQHF.

This sequence joins TRBV5-6 and TRBJ1-2; the match to TRBD1 covers 7 bases. The CDR3 is made up of 13 amino acids. V shed 1 base, J shed 4 bases, and the junction held 1 base outside the gene matches. Germline-derived CDR1 and CDR2 are SGHDT and YYEEEE. The CDR3, as DNA: TGTGCCAGCAGCTTGCCAGGGGGCTATGGCTACACCTTC. Translating it yields CASSLPGGYGYTF.

The chain uses TRBV19 and TRBJ1-2, with no clear D. V was trimmed by 7 bases and J by 7 bases, leaving 13 bases between them. Germline CDR1 is LNHDA and CDR2 is SQIVND (reference sequence). The CDR3 is 12 amino acids. The CDR3 is CASIGRKSGYTF. CDR3 in DNA: TGTGCCAGTATCGGGAGAAAAAGTGGCTACACCTTC. The full variable domain, with the rest looked up from reference TRBV19 and TRBJ1-2, is DGGITQSPKYLFRKEGQNVTLSCEQNLNHDAMYWYRQDPGQGLRLIYYSQIVNDFQKGDIAEGYSVSREKKESFPLTVTSAQKNPTAFYLCASIGRKSGYTFGSGTRLTVV.

V is TRBV10-3 and J is TRBJ2-1, with 12 bases aligning to TRBD2. Looked up from germline, CDR1 is ENHRY and CDR2 is SYGVKD. V lost 9 bases and J lost 5; bases outside the gene matches: 2. CDR3 size: 13 residues. The CDR3 loop reads CAMGTSGHNEQFF. CDR3 bases: TGTGCCATGGGGACTAGCGGGCACAATGAGCAGTTCTTC.

The chain links TRBV15 to TRBJ1-1, with D unresolved. Trimming shortened V by 0 bases and J by 4 bases, and 9 bases separated the two germline ends. The CDR3 has 14 residues. Per germline, CDR1 LNHNV and CDR2 YYDKDF (reference sequence). The CDR3 loop reads CATSRDRRFTEAFF. The CDR3 DNA is TGTGCCACCAGCAGAGATAGGCGGTTCACTGAAGCTTTCTTT.